The present T cell receptor beta chain was sequenced within a study of early stage breast cancer tumors. In the study overall: Most invasive tumors, about 80% of the 16, were ER+/PR+/HER2-. Study-level points and caveats: Tumors had approximately 2.5-fold higher T cell density and higher clonality than adjacent normal breast tissue. Most shared enriched TCRB sequences were commonly generated ones.

In the case of this clone: Its antigen remains unknown.

Each sample had two DNA replicates, about 0.5 ug blood or about 1.5 ug tissue. Produced via immunoSEQ multiplex PCR; TCRdb's table is partial and in-frame only. Among 23,000 or so clones listed, approximately 67% were seen once. Trimming cost V 5 bases and J 4 bases; bases outside gene matches: 7. CDR3 length: 15 residues. The germline CDR1 and CDR2 sequences are SGHAT and FQNNGV. Sample: breast tumor tissue. The sequence derives from a person aged 55-75 years with breast cancer. The rearrangement uses TRBV11-2 and TRBJ2-3, with 9 nucleotides matching TRBD2. This chain's CDR3 is CASSISGLAADTQYF. The CDR3 DNA reads TGTGCCAGCAGCATATCGGGACTAGCAGCAGATACGCAGTATTTT.